A selection of T cell receptor delta chains follows, all from one sample in a study of Vδ1+ human thymocytes. TCRdb used CATT to re-call clones from the multiplex PCR reads. This table holds tens of thousands of delta-chain clones, 15% to 20% found once. The sample was Vdelta1+ gamma-delta thymocytes from the thymus. Receptors originate from a boy under three years old who had congenital heart surgery. Each CDR3 is given with its conserved first and last residue. D genes are given only for firm matches. Clone size is not always given. Where it is, it says once, few, many or a class for expanded clones.

V gene: TRDV1; D gene: TRDD3; J gene: TRDJ1; clone size: -; CDR3 DNA: TGTGCTCTTGGGGAACTTGGGGCTGTTCCTGTACGAGTGCTGGGGGATACGCCAAACACCGATAAACTCATCTTT; CDR3 protein: CALGELGAVPVRVLGDTPNTDKLIF
V gene: TRDV1; D gene: TRDD3; J gene: TRDJ1; clone size: -; CDR3 DNA: TGTGCTCTTGGGGAATATTGGATTGTGCGGGGTGGGGGATACGTTCCACCATACACCGATAAACTCATCTTT; CDR3 protein: CALGEYWIVRGGGYVPPYTDKLIF
V gene: TRDV1; D gene: TRDD3; J gene: TRDJ1; clone size: -; CDR3 DNA: TGTGCTCTTGGAGATCCCCGCGGTACTGGGGGACTAATTGAGTACACCGATAAACTCATCTTT; CDR3 protein: CALGDPRGTGGLIEYTDKLIF
V gene: TRDV3; D gene: -; J gene: TRDJ1; clone size: -; CDR3 DNA: TGTGCCAGGTGCATAGTCGGTTATGAACTCATCTTT; CDR3 protein: CARCIVGYELIF
V gene: TRDV1; D gene: TRDD3; J gene: TRDJ1; clone size: few; CDR3 DNA: TGTGCTCTTGGGGAGGCTCCCATACTGGGGGATACCCCCGGGCCCGATAAACTCATCTTT; CDR3 protein: CALGEAPILGDTPGPDKLIF
V gene: TRDV1; D gene: TRDD3; J gene: TRDJ1; clone size: few; CDR3 DNA: TGTGCTCTTGGGCTTCCCCTCCCCGTACTGGGGATGTGGCCCCTCATCTTT; CDR3 protein: CALGLPLPVLGMWPLIF
V gene: TRDV1; D gene: -; J gene: TRDJ1; clone size: few; CDR3 DNA: TGTGCTCTTGGGACATCCTACGGACTGGGGATAGTTAAACTCATCTTT; CDR3 protein: CALGTSYGLGIVKLIF
V gene: TRDV1; D gene: -; J gene: TRDJ1; clone size: -; CDR3 DNA: TGTGCTCTTGGGGACCCCTGTGGGAACCCGACGACGATCCGTACGTACACCGATAAACTCATCTTT; CDR3 protein: CALGDPCGNPTTIRTYTDKLIF
V gene: TRDV1; D gene: -; J gene: TRDJ1; clone size: -; CDR3 DNA: TGTGCTCTTGGGGAACGTCATATGAGGGGTACCGTCACCGATAAACTCATCTTT; CDR3 protein: CALGERHMRGTVTDKLIF
V gene: TRDV2; D gene: -; J gene: TRDJ1; clone size: -; CDR3 DNA: TGTGCCTGTTGTGGCGTGCTCACCGATAAACTCATCTTT; CDR3 protein: CACCGVLTDKLIF
V gene: TRDV1; D gene: TRDD3; J gene: TRDJ1; clone size: -; CDR3 DNA: TGTGCTCTTACCATACTTCCTGGGGGATACGACGATAAACTCATCTTT; CDR3 protein: CALTILPGGYDDKLIF
V gene: TRDV1; D gene: TRDD3; J gene: TRDJ1; clone size: -; CDR3 DNA: TGTGCTCTTGGGGAATTAATCCCTACTGGGGGATACGGACCGTACACCGATAAACTCATCTTT; CDR3 protein: CALGELIPTGGYGPYTDKLIF
V gene: TRDV1; D gene: TRDD3; J gene: TRDJ1; clone size: -; CDR3 DNA: TGTGCTCTTGGGGTAGCATTCCCCATACTGGGGGGCGATAAACTCATCTTT; CDR3 protein: CALGVAFPILGGDKLIF
V gene: TRAV29/DV5; D gene: -; J gene: TRDJ4; clone size: few; CDR3 DNA: -; CDR3 protein: CSVLLCSKRVDLLGDPLIF
V gene: TRDV1; D gene: TRDD2; J gene: TRDJ1; clone size: -; CDR3 DNA: TGTGCTCTTGGGGAAATCATAGTTCTTCCTACGGATAAACTCATCTTT; CDR3 protein: CALGEIIVLPTDKLIF
V gene: TRDV1; D gene: TRDD3; J gene: TRDJ1; clone size: -; CDR3 DNA: TGTGCTCTTGGGGAACTTAAGTCAGGGTTCTACTGGACTGGGGGATACGAATTGGGCAACACCGATAAACTCATCTTT; CDR3 protein: CALGELKSGFYWTGGYELGNTDKLIF
V gene: TRDV1; D gene: TRDD3; J gene: TRDJ1; clone size: few; CDR3 DNA: TGTGCTCTTGGGGACCCCGGGTCGGCTACTGGGGGTTACCCATTGTACACCGATAAACTCATCTTT; CDR3 protein: CALGDPGSATGGYPLYTDKLIF
V gene: TRDV1; D gene: TRDD3; J gene: TRDJ1; clone size: few; CDR3 DNA: TGTGCTCTTGGGCTCCTCAGGGGGCCTCATGGGGGATATATACCCGATAAACTCATCTTT; CDR3 protein: CALGLLRGPHGGYIPDKLIF
V gene: TRDV1; D gene: -; J gene: TRDJ1; clone size: -; CDR3 DNA: TGTGCTCTTGGGGACCCGATTCCTACGTGGGGGATTCAGAGTCGCACCGATAAACTCATCTTT; CDR3 protein: CALGDPIPTWGIQSRTDKLIF
V gene: TRDV1; D gene: TRDD3; J gene: TRDJ1; clone size: few; CDR3 DNA: TGTGCTCTTGGGGGAGATGGGGGATATAGGGATAAACTCATCTTT; CDR3 protein: CALGGDGGYRDKLIF
V gene: TRDV2; D gene: TRDD3; J gene: TRDJ1; clone size: many; CDR3 DNA: TGTGCCTGTGACTGTGACTGGGGGATACGGGGATACACCGATAAACTCATCTTT; CDR3 protein: CACDCDWGIRGYTDKLIF
V gene: TRAV29/DV5; D gene: TRDD2; J gene: TRDJ1; clone size: -; CDR3 DNA: TGTGCAGCAGTGCCGACAGCGGGCCTTCCTACTAGATGGGGGCAGAAGCACACCGATAAACTCATCTTT; CDR3 protein: CAAVPTAGLPTRWGQKHTDKLIF
V gene: TRDV3; D gene: TRDD3; J gene: TRDJ1; clone size: -; CDR3 DNA: TGTGCCTTTAACGGCTTCCTACGGGCTTTAGGCTACTGGGGGATGCTACTCATCTTT; CDR3 protein: CAFNGFLRALGYWGMLLIF
V gene: TRDV1; D gene: TRDD3; J gene: TRDJ1; clone size: -; CDR3 DNA: TGTGCTCTTGGGGAACTCCGTTACACATCTGACTGGGGGAGAGACACCGATAAACTCATCTTT; CDR3 protein: CALGELRYTSDWGRDTDKLIF
V gene: TRDV1; D gene: -; J gene: TRDJ1; clone size: few; CDR3 DNA: TGTGCTCTTGGGGAACTTTCCTACGTCTGGGGGGACGTACGAACCGATAAACTCATCTTT; CDR3 protein: CALGELSYVWGDVRTDKLIF
V gene: TRDV1; D gene: -; J gene: TRDJ1; clone size: few; CDR3 DNA: TGTGCTCTTGGGGAACGTCAGTACACCGATAAACTCATCTTT; CDR3 protein: CALGERQYTDKLIF
V gene: TRDV1; D gene: TRDD3; J gene: TRDJ1; clone size: few; CDR3 DNA: TGTGCTCTTGGGGCAGGGGATAAAGATTACACCGATAAACTCATCTTT; CDR3 protein: CALGAGDKDYTDKLIF
V gene: TRDV1; D gene: TRDD3; J gene: TRDJ1; clone size: few; CDR3 DNA: TGTGCTCTTGGGGTCCTCCTTCCTATCCGGACTGGGGGATCTAGGAGAACCGATAAACTCATCTTT; CDR3 protein: CALGVLLPIRTGGSRRTDKLIF
V gene: TRDV2; D gene: -; J gene: TRDJ1; clone size: -; CDR3 DNA: TGTGCCTGTGAGTGGAAGGAGAACAGCGATAAACTCATCTTT; CDR3 protein: CACEWKENSDKLIF
V gene: TRDV1; D gene: TRDD3; J gene: TRDJ1; clone size: few; CDR3 DNA: TGTGCTCTTGGGGAGCCGGGGTCCCGGGGCCTTGGGGGAAAAACCGATAAACTCATCTTT; CDR3 protein: CALGEPGSRGLGGKTDKLIF
V gene: TRDV1; D gene: -; J gene: TRDJ1; clone size: few; CDR3 DNA: TGTGCTCTTGGGGAACTAGTTGGGGTCCAACACACCGATAAACTCATCTTT; CDR3 protein: CALGELVGVQHTDKLIF
V gene: TRDV1; D gene: -; J gene: TRDJ1; clone size: -; CDR3 DNA: TGTGCTCTTGGGGAACTCTCCAGCTTCGGGCCCGGTCGCACCGATAAACTCATCTTT; CDR3 protein: CALGELSSFGPGRTDKLIF
V gene: TRDV1; D gene: -; J gene: TRDJ1; clone size: -; CDR3 DNA: TGTGCTCTTGGGGAAACGCCTTCCCACGGGGGGATGCGGCGGAAACTCATCTTT; CDR3 protein: CALGETPSHGGMRRKLIF
V gene: TRDV1; D gene: TRDD2; J gene: TRDJ1; clone size: few; CDR3 DNA: TGTGCTCTTGGGGTCACGGATTCCCGTCTCGCGCCCTTCCTTAAGAAACTCATCTTT; CDR3 protein: CALGVTDSRLAPFLKKLIF
V gene: TRDV1; D gene: TRDD3; J gene: TRDJ1; clone size: few; CDR3 DNA: TGTGCTCTTGGGGAACGGGCCCCTCCCGACGCTACTGGGGGACACCCCGAATACACCGATAAACTCATCTTT; CDR3 protein: CALGERAPPDATGGHPEYTDKLIF
V gene: TRDV1; D gene: TRDD3; J gene: TRDJ1; clone size: -; CDR3 DNA: TGTGCTCTTGGGGTTCGCTTCCCAAGGTACTGGGGGCCATCCTCCACCGATAAACTCATCTTT; CDR3 protein: CALGVRFPRYWGPSSTDKLIF
V gene: TRDV2; D gene: TRDD3; J gene: TRDJ1; clone size: -; CDR3 DNA: TGTGCCTGTGACGTAGGGGATACGAATCTCATCTTT; CDR3 protein: CACDVGDTNLIF
V gene: TRDV1; D gene: TRDD3; J gene: TRDJ1; clone size: few; CDR3 DNA: TGTGCTCTTGGGGAACTTGTACTGGGGGATGCCGATAAACTCATCTTT; CDR3 protein: CALGELVLGDADKLIF
V gene: TRDV1; D gene: TRDD3; J gene: TRDJ1; clone size: few; CDR3 DNA: TGTGCTCTTGGGGAACTACTAGGGGATACCCACAACTACACCGATAAACTCATCTTT; CDR3 protein: CALGELLGDTHNYTDKLIF
V gene: TRDV1; D gene: TRDD3; J gene: TRDJ1; clone size: few; CDR3 DNA: TGTGCTCTTGGGGAACAACCCTACTGGGGGATAGGTTCGGGGTACACCGATAAACTCATCTTT; CDR3 protein: CALGEQPYWGIGSGYTDKLIF
V gene: TRDV1; D gene: TRDD3; J gene: TRDJ1; clone size: -; CDR3 DNA: TGTGCTCTTGGGGAACTGTTGCTAGAGGGCAACTCGGGGGGATACGGGACGTACACCGATAAACTCATCTTT; CDR3 protein: CALGELLLEGNSGGYGTYTDKLIF
V gene: TRDV2; D gene: -; J gene: TRDJ1; clone size: few; CDR3 DNA: TGTGCCTGTGACACCGTCCTGGGTTCTAGCACCGATAAACTCATCTTT; CDR3 protein: CACDTVLGSSTDKLIF
V gene: TRDV1; D gene: TRDD3; J gene: TRDJ1; clone size: few; CDR3 DNA: TGTGCTCTTGGGGCGCCCGGTGGGGGAAAACTCATCTTT; CDR3 protein: CALGAPGGGKLIF
V gene: TRDV1; D gene: TRDD3; J gene: TRDJ1; clone size: -; CDR3 DNA: TGTGCTCTTGGGGAAGACTGGGGGATACGTACCGATAAACTCATCTTT; CDR3 protein: CALGEDWGIRTDKLIF
V gene: TRDV1; D gene: TRDD3; J gene: TRDJ1; clone size: -; CDR3 DNA: TGTGCTCTTGGGGATGGCGTACTGGGGGATACGAATAAACTCATCTTT; CDR3 protein: CALGDGVLGDTNKLIF
V gene: TRDV2; D gene: -; J gene: TRDJ1; clone size: -; CDR3 DNA: TGTGCCTGTGACACCGGGGGTCCACGTCGGGTCTGGAGCAACACCGATAAACTCATCTTT; CDR3 protein: CACDTGGPRRVWSNTDKLIF
V gene: TRDV1; D gene: TRDD3; J gene: TRDJ1; clone size: few; CDR3 DNA: TGTGCTCTTGGGGAGCCAAGCTACTGGGGGATACGAGACACCGATAAACTCATCTTT; CDR3 protein: CALGEPSYWGIRDTDKLIF
V gene: TRDV1; D gene: -; J gene: TRDJ1; clone size: -; CDR3 DNA: TGTGCTCTTGGGGAACTAAATGGGGGGCCGTACACCGATAAACTCATCTTT; CDR3 protein: CALGELNGGPYTDKLIF
V gene: TRDV1; D gene: TRDD3; J gene: TRDJ1; clone size: -; CDR3 DNA: TGTGCTCTTGGGACCCGAGACCCCTTACTGGGGGATTACACCGATAAACTCATCTTT; CDR3 protein: CALGTRDPLLGDYTDKLIF
V gene: TRDV1; D gene: -; J gene: TRDJ1; clone size: few; CDR3 DNA: TGTGCTCTTGGGGAACGTACGAACCCGTACTGGGAGTACACCGATAAACTCATCTTT; CDR3 protein: CALGERTNPYWEYTDKLIF
V gene: TRDV1; D gene: -; J gene: TRDJ1; clone size: few; CDR3 DNA: TGTGCTCTTGGGGAACTAGGCCCATACACCGATAAACTCATCTTT; CDR3 protein: CALGELGPYTDKLIF
V gene: TRDV1; D gene: -; J gene: TRDJ1; clone size: few; CDR3 DNA: TGTGCTCTTGGGGGCTACGTTCGCCCGACTGGGAGACCGTACACCGATAAACTCATCTTT; CDR3 protein: CALGGYVRPTGRPYTDKLIF
V gene: TRDV1; D gene: -; J gene: TRDJ1; clone size: -; CDR3 DNA: TGTGCTCTTGGGAACCGAACAGGGATGTACACCGATAAACTCATCTTT; CDR3 protein: CALGNRTGMYTDKLIF